The 21 T cell receptor beta chains presented below share a single source sample, sequenced in a study of blood T cells in healthy people across ages. Combining a sample-barcoded 5' primer with a J-beta primer mix, a second PCR ran for about 7 to 12 cycles. Using its own MiXCR run on the 5' RACE reads, TCRdb lists one record per CDR3 protein. The profile shows over 1,200,000 distinct CDR3 sequences, almost 60% of them singletons. Sequenced: blood. These receptors were obtained from a man between 18 and 29 years old in good health.

The chain uses TRBV19 and TRBJ2-3; D might be TRBD2 (6 bases). CDR1 is LNHDA and CDR2 is SQIVND in the germline V gene (reference sequence). V lost 3 bases and J 4 bases, leaving 14 bases between the germline ends. The CDR3 is 15 residues long. CDR3 DNA: TGTGCCAGTAGTATTAGCGGCGCGGCGGCAGATACGCAGTATTTT. Translating gives CASSISGAAADTQYF.

The V and J genes are TRBV4-3 and TRBJ2-7; TRBD1 is a possible D gene (6 bases). Trimming left V 1 base short and J 3 bases short, with 10 bases between. CDR1 and CDR2 (germline): LGHNA, YSLEER. The CDR3 runs 14 residues. The CDR3 here is CASSQGTANYEQYF. CDR3 nucleotide sequence: TGCGCCAGCAGCCAAGGGACAGCAAACTACGAGCAGTACTTC.

The genes are TRBV9 and TRBJ1-1; 7 nucleotides match TRBD1. In germline, CDR1 is SGDLS, CDR2 YYNGEE. After removal of 4 bases from V and 4 bases from J, the junction contained 10 bases not matched to a gene. The CDR3 sequence is 15 residues long. This chain's CDR3 is CASSPRQGGLTEAFF. The CDR3 region has the DNA TGTGCCAGCAGCCCCCGACAGGGCGGACTCACTGAAGCTTTCTTT.

This chain connects TRBV4-2 to TRBJ2-5; 9 positions agree with TRBD2. The V gene's germline CDR1 is LGHNA and CDR2 YNFKEQ. Germline trimming cut 1 base from V and 5 bases from J; bases unmatched to any gene: 5. There are 15 residues in the CDR3. In DNA form, the CDR3 reads TGTGCCAGCAGCCAAGCTAGCGGGGAGTGGGAGACCCAGTACTTC. This sequence encodes CASSQASGEWETQYF.

This clonotype was counted a few times. V is TRBV27 and J is TRBJ2-3; D not resolved. The CDR3 consists of 18 residues. Germline loops: CDR1 MNHEY, CDR2 SMNVEV (reference sequence). Trimming shortened V by 0 bases and J by 0 bases, and 16 bases separated the two germline ends. The CDR3 sequence is CASSLSVVAPISTDTQYF. CDR3 sequence (DNA): TGTGCCAGCAGTTTATCCGTTGTGGCGCCCATCAGCACAGATACGCAGTATTTT.

The chain joins TRBV20-1 to TRBJ1-1, with 10 nucleotides matching TRBD1. The V gene end was trimmed by 1 base and the J gene end by 3 bases; junction bases not matched to a gene: 5. The CDR3 has 15 amino acids. The germline V gene has CDR1 DFQATT and CDR2 SNEGSKA (reference sequence). The CDR3 DNA reads as TGCAGTGCTAGAGTGGTGGGGACAGGGGACACTGAAGCTTTCTTT. Protein product: CSARVVGTGDTEAFF.

The chain combines TRBV20-1 with TRBJ2-7; D gene unclear. Trimming pared 1 base from V and 0 bases from J, leaving 13 bases between. Germline values: CDR1 DFQATT, CDR2 SNEGSKA (reference sequence). CDR3 length: 15 amino acids. CDR3 in amino acids: CSARGKATDSYEQYF. CDR3 nucleotides: TGCAGTGCTAGAGGAAAAGCGACGGACTCCTACGAGCAGTACTTC.

The chain combines TRBV28 with TRBJ1-4; no clear D gene. The CDR3 sequence is 14 residues long. Germline CDR1 and CDR2: MDHEN and SYDVKM. V lost 3 bases to trimming and J lost 2 bases, with 7 bases between them. In DNA, the CDR3 is TGTGCCAGCAGTTTTACCAGCACTAATGAAAAACTGTTTTTT. It specifies CASSFTSTNEKLFF.

This clonotype was seen just once. The DNA for the CDR3 is TGCAGTGCTAGAGATCCGGGGGGGCACCTCGAGCAGTACTTC. It codes for CSARDPGGHLEQYF. This chain joins TRBV20-1 and TRBJ2-5; 8 nucleotides align to TRBD2. The DNA end lines up better with TRBJ2-7; the J call may be wrong. The CDR3 is made up of 14 amino acids. The V gene's germline CDR1 is DFQATT and CDR2 SNEGSKA (reference sequence).

This clonotype was seen a single time. This chain links TRBV20-1 with TRBJ1-5; D gene uncertain. The CDR3 consists of 16 residues. Between the trimmed V and J ends, which lost 0 bases and 0 bases, there was a span of 12 bases. Germline V gene sequence: CDR1 DFQATT, CDR2 SNEGSKA (reference sequence). Here the CDR3 reads CSAREGGGPSNQPQHF. Written as DNA, the CDR3 is TGCAGTGCTAGAGAGGGAGGAGGGCCTAGCAATCAGCCCCAGCATTTT.

This clonotype showed up just a few times. This rearrangement joins TRBV11-2 to TRBJ1-5; 7 bases line up with TRBD1. The CDR3 consists of 13 residues. Germline trimming cut 5 bases from V and 5 bases from J; bases unmatched to any gene: 3. Germline V gene sequence: CDR1 SGHAT, CDR2 FQNNGV. For the CDR3, the DNA is TGTGCCAGCAGCCCGGGACAGCATCAGCCCCAGCATTTT. It is translated as CASSPGQHQPQHF.

The chain uses TRBV7-2 and TRBJ2-2; 8 bases match TRBD2. Per the germline V gene, CDR1 is SGHTA and CDR2 is FQGNSA. This CDR3 region has 17 residues. Trimming took 5 bases from V and 1 from J; bases not matched to a gene: 9. The CDR3 loop reads CASSQSGSGGNTGELFF. CDR3 DNA sequence: TGTGCCAGCAGCCAGTCCGGGAGCGGGGGGAACACCGGGGAGCTGTTTTTT. Drawing the rest from reference TRBV7-2 and TRBJ2-2, the complete variable domain is GAGVSQSPSNKVTEKGKDVELRCDPISGHTALYWYRQSLGQGLEFLIYFQGNSAPDKSGLPSDRFSAERTGGSVSTLTIQRTQQEDSAVYLCASSQSGSGGNTGELFFGEGSRLTVL.

The V and J genes are TRBV20-1 and TRBJ2-3, with 7 bases identical to TRBD2. CDR3 length equals 15 residues. J was trimmed by 6 bases and V by 3 bases; bases with no gene match: 12. Germline V gene sequence: CDR1 DFQATT, CDR2 SNEGSKA (reference sequence). CDR3 sequence: CSARRLAALGDTQYF. In DNA form, the CDR3 reads TGCAGTGCTAGGAGGCTAGCGGCCCTTGGGGATACGCAGTATTTT.

This clonotype was seen more than once but under ten times. The rearrangement joins TRBV18 to TRBJ2-5, with 9 bases that match TRBD1. Germline CDR1 and CDR2: KGHSH and LQKENI. V lost 5 bases to trimming and J lost 1 base; unmatched junction nucleotides: 5. The CDR3 is 15 residues long. CDR3: CASSSLDRGQETQYF. The CDR3, as DNA: TGTGCCAGCTCATCCCTGGACAGGGGCCAAGAGACCCAGTACTTC.

The V and J genes are TRBV27 and TRBJ1-2; D is perhaps TRBD1 (5 bases). Germline V gene sequence: CDR1 MNHEY, CDR2 SMNVEV (reference sequence). The CDR3 sequence is 13 residues long. Trimming shortened V by 4 bases and J by 5 bases, and 11 bases separated the two germline ends. The CDR3: CASSSGPPYGYTF. The CDR3 coding sequence is TGTGCCAGCAGTTCGGGGCCCCCTTATGGCTACACCTTC.

CDR3 sequence reads: CASRINNQPQHF. The CDR3 region has the DNA TGTGCCAGCAGGATTAACAATCAGCCCCAGCATTTT. The V call is TRBV7-9, the J call TRBJ1-5; D unclear. The CDR3 runs to 12 residues. CDR1 is SEHNR and CDR2 is FQNEAQ in the germline V gene (reference sequence). Trimming removed 6 bases from V and 3 bases from J, with 6 bases in between. The full variable domain, with the rest looked up from reference TRBV7-9 and TRBJ1-5, is DTGVSQNPRHKITKRGQNVTFRCDPISEHNRLYWYRQTLGQGPEFLTYFQNEAQLEKSRLLSDRFSAERPKGSFSTLEIQRTEQGDSAMYLCASRINNQPQHFGDGTRLSIL.

V gene TRBV5-1 combines with J gene TRBJ2-1, with TRBD2 matching 8 bases. The CDR3 runs to 15 residues. Per the germline V gene, CDR1 is SGHRS and CDR2 is YFSETQ. V was clipped by 7 bases and J by 1 base; unmatched bases: 7. The CDR3 bases are TGCGCCAGCGACCGCGGGGGGTCTTCCTACAATGAGCAGTTCTTC. It encodes CASDRGGSSYNEQFF.

CDR3 loop: CASTNQLGGETYNEQFF. The CDR3 DNA follows: TGTGCCAGCACAAACCAGCTCGGGGGCGAGACCTACAATGAGCAGTTCTTC. The chain is built from TRBV5-6 and TRBJ2-1, with D possibly called TRBD1 or TRBD2 (6 bases each). V was cut by 6 bases and J by 2 bases, with 21 bases left in between. Per germline, CDR1 SGHDT and CDR2 YYEEEE. CDR3 length equals 17 residues.

The V gene is TRBV20-1, the J gene TRBJ1-6, with 9 bases fitting TRBD1. CDR3 length equals 12 residues. The germline gives CDR1 DFQATT, CDR2 SNEGSKA (reference sequence). The V gene end was trimmed by 3 bases and the J gene end by 9 bases; junction bases not matched to a gene: 0. The CDR3 nucleotides are TGCAGTGCTAGGGACAGGGGTTCACCCCTCCACTTT. Its protein is CSARDRGSPLHF.

The chain links TRBV7-2 to TRBJ1-6, with 11 bases matching TRBD1. Germline CDR1 and CDR2: SGHTA and FQGNSA. The V segment lost 7 bases and the J segment 4 bases; nucleotides outside the gene matches: 3. CDR3 size: 15 residues. The CDR3 region has the DNA TGTGCCAGCACCGGGACAGGGGGTTATAATTCACCCCTCCACTTT. Translation: CASTGTGGYNSPLHF.

The V call is TRBV7-9, the J call TRBJ2-7, with D possibly matching TRBD2 (5 bases). This CDR3 contains 13 residues. The V gene's germline CDR1 is SEHNR and CDR2 FQNEAQ (reference sequence). Trimming left V 8 bases short and J 0 bases short, with 11 bases between. The CDR3 is CASEGRSSYEQYF. The CDR3 DNA reads TGTGCCAGCGAGGGCCGGAGCTCCTACGAGCAGTACTTC.